This record looks at one T cell receptor (beta chain) sequence and its context. The record originates from a study of T cells in Graves' hyperthyroidism and ophthalmopathy. Trimming shortened V by 5 bases and J by 7 bases, and 15 bases separated the two germline ends. This CDR3 is 14 amino acids long. The CDR3 regions of TCR beta were amplified from RNA transcripts. First-round RT-PCR with HTBI primers amplified the TCR CDR3 region. MiXCR was run by TCRdb on the multiplex PCR reads, yielding one entry per CDR3 protein. The top ten hold 8.9% of the sample, which has hundreds of thousands of distinct CDR3 sequences, over 35% seen once.

What was sequenced was blood. This chain links TRBV12-3 or TRBV12-4 with TRBJ1-5, with a weak D call TRBD1 (6 bases). This TCR came from a man younger than 30 with Graves' hyperthyroidism. CDR3 protein: CASSPLQGPQPQHF. The CDR3 DNA sequence: TGTGCCAGCAGTCCCCTACAGGGTCCCCAGCCCCAGCATTTT.